These T cell receptor beta chains were read from a single sample in a study of T cells after yellow fever vaccination. TCRdb reprocessed the 5' RACE reads via MiXCR and lists one record per CDR3 protein. The sample yields hundreds of thousands of distinct CDR3 sequences, approximately 13% seen once. The specimen comprised PBMCs, sampled on the day of the yellow fever booster vaccination. The source is a man aged 30 to 39 who received the YFV17D yellow fever vaccine. CDR3s include the opening cysteine and the closing phenylalanine or tryptophan. A D gene is named only where the DNA matches it firmly. Clone size appears in some rows only: once, few, many, or a class for an expanded clone.

v_call	d_call	j_call	clone_size	cdr3_aa	cdr3_nt
TRBV7-8	NA	TRBJ2-2	NA	CASSLDLGRETGELFF	TGTGCCAGCAGCTTAGATCTAGGCCGGGAAACCGGGGAGCTGTTTTTT
TRBV20-1	NA	TRBJ1-6	NA	CSARVLTTGNSPLHF	TGCAGTGCTAGAGTCCTGACAACAGGGAACTCACCCCTCCACTTT
TRBV12-3/TRBV12-4	NA	TRBJ2-5	few	CASSPGPGIQTQYF	TGTGCCAGCAGCCCCGGCCCCGGTATACAGACCCAGTACTTC
TRBV7-9	TRBD1	TRBJ1-2	NA	CASSPGTGPTYGYTF	TGTGCCAGCAGCCCGGGGACAGGCCCCACCTATGGCTACACCTTC
TRBV29-1	NA	TRBJ1-1	NA	CSGSLGEAFF	TGCAGCGGTTCCTTGGGTGAAGCTTTCTTT
TRBV19	TRBD1	TRBJ2-3	NA	CASRDRGSTDTQYF	TGTGCCAGTAGGGACAGGGGGAGCACAGATACGCAGTATTTT
TRBV18	NA	TRBJ2-7	few	CASSPRGRDYEQYF	TGTGCCAGCTCTCCCCGTGGACGGGACTACGAGCAGTACTTC
TRBV6-5	TRBD1	TRBJ2-7	NA	CASSYTPDRAKSYEQYF	TGTGCCAGCAGTTACACCCCGGACAGGGCGAAGTCCTACGAGCAGTACTTC
TRBV20-1	NA	TRBJ1-1	NA	CSAREEDTEAFF	TGCAGTGCTAGGGAGGAGGACACTGAAGCTTTCTTT
TRBV7-9	NA	TRBJ2-3	few	CASQVPAADTQYF	TGTGCCTCCCAGGTGCCCGCGGCAGATACGCAGTATTTT
TRBV6-1	NA	TRBJ2-1	NA	CASNRQKNSYNEQFF	TGTGCCAGCAACCGACAGAAGAACTCCTACAATGAGCAGTTCTTC
TRBV20-1	NA	TRBJ1-2	few	CSARDPQGDYGYTF	TGCAGTGCTAGAGATCCCCAGGGCGACTATGGCTACACCTTC
TRBV20-1	NA	TRBJ2-5	NA	CSAYGQPQETQYF	TGCAGTGCTTACGGACAGCCACAAGAGACCCAGTACTTC
TRBV27	NA	TRBJ2-2	few	CASSPHGDLANTGELFF	TGTGCCAGCAGTCCCCATGGGGACCTCGCGAACACCGGGGAGCTGTTTTTT
TRBV5-1	NA	TRBJ2-7	NA	CASSLISPAYEQYF	TGCGCCAGCAGCTTAATCTCCCCAGCCTACGAGCAGTACTTC
TRBV20-1	TRBD2	TRBJ2-1	NA	CSASGLAGKPYNEQFF	TGCAGTGCTAGCGGACTAGCGGGTAAACCCTACAATGAGCAGTTCTTC
TRBV5-6	TRBD1	TRBJ2-2	few	CASSSRQGVNTGELFF	TGTGCCAGCAGCTCGCGACAGGGTGTCAACACCGGGGAGCTGTTTTTT
TRBV20-1	NA	TRBJ2-7	few	CSARLVGERRGEQYF	TGCAGTGCTAGATTGGTGGGGGAGCGCCGGGGAGAGCAGTACTTC
TRBV20-1	TRBD2	TRBJ2-1	few	CSAVGLASFTVSSYNEQFF	TGCAGTGCGGTTGGACTAGCGAGCTTTACTGTTAGCTCCTACAATGAGCAGTTCTTC
TRBV14	TRBD1	TRBJ2-1	NA	CASSLLTGTGGIEQFF	TGTGCCAGCAGCCTCCTTACCGGGACAGGGGGCATTGAGCAGTTCTTC
TRBV5-3	TRBD2	TRBJ2-2	NA	CASSPGLAAWELLF	TGTGCCAGCAGCCCGGGACTAGCCGCCTGGGAGCTGCTTTTT
TRBV18	TRBD1	TRBJ2-7	NA	CASSLFYRDREYEQYF	TGTGCCAGCTCATTATTCTACCGGGACAGGGAGTACGAGCAGTACTTC
TRBV30	TRBD1	TRBJ1-2	NA	CAWDPTGTPYGYTF	TGTGCCTGGGACCCGACAGGGACTCCCTATGGCTACACCTTC
TRBV5-3	NA	TRBJ2-4	few	CARSLGGRKNIQYF	TGTGCCAGAAGCTTGGGGGGGCGCAAAAACATTCAGTACTTC
TRBV4-2	NA	TRBJ2-5	NA	CASSQGGGLQETQYF	TGTGCCAGCAGCCAAGGGGGGGGGCTACAAGAGACCCAGTACTTC
TRBV11-2	TRBD2	TRBJ2-3	few	CASRRSGRAGADTQYF	TGTGCCAGCAGACGTAGCGGGAGGGCCGGAGCAGATACGCAGTATTTT
TRBV4-3	NA	TRBJ2-1	NA	CASSQGGSGEQFF	TGCGCCAGCAGCCAAGGAGGGTCTGGGGAGCAGTTCTTC
TRBV27	NA	TRBJ2-2	NA	CASSLVLGNTGELFF	TGTGCCAGCAGTTTGGTTCTTGGGAACACCGGGGAGCTGTTTTTT
TRBV23-1	NA	TRBJ2-1	few	CAGLGGSPHHSYNEQFF	TGCGCCGGGTTAGGGGGGTCCCCCCATCATTCCTACAATGAGCAGTTCTTC
TRBV18	NA	TRBJ1-1	NA	CASSPQQGSAEAFF	TGTGCCAGCTCACCGCAACAGGGATCAGCTGAAGCTTTCTTT
TRBV28	TRBD1	TRBJ2-7	few	CATLGQGAGIGYEQYF	TGTGCCACCCTAGGACAGGGAGCAGGTATAGGCTACGAGCAGTACTTC
TRBV4-3	TRBD1	TRBJ2-7	few	CASSHDRVGPYEQYF	TGCGCCAGCAGCCATGACAGGGTGGGTCCCTACGAGCAGTACTTC
TRBV7-8	NA	TRBJ1-2	few	CASSPSGHYGYTF	TGTGCCAGCAGTCCGTCGGGGCACTATGGCTACACCTTC
TRBV27	NA	TRBJ1-6	NA	CASSLSARAKNSPLHF	TGTGCCAGCAGTTTATCGGCCAGGGCAAAGAATTCACCCCTCCACTTT
TRBV12-3/TRBV12-4	NA	TRBJ2-1	NA	CASSPYRPEQFF	TGTGCCAGCAGTCCTTACCGGCCTGAGCAGTTCTTC
TRBV15	NA	TRBJ2-5	few	CATSPNRGSVETQYF	TGTGCCACCAGTCCTAACCGGGGCTCGGTGGAGACCCAGTACTTC
TRBV29-1	TRBD1	TRBJ2-7	NA	CSVRTGGSYEQYF	TGCAGCGTTAGGACAGGGGGCTCCTACGAGCAGTACTTC
TRBV10-2	TRBD2	TRBJ2-2	NA	CATRLGSGPNTGELFF	TGCGCCACAAGGTTGGGTAGCGGGCCGAACACCGGGGAGCTGTTTTTT
TRBV27	TRBD1	TRBJ2-5	NA	CASSQQGQGSRVVETQYF	TGTGCCAGCAGTCAGCAGGGACAGGGGAGTCGGGTAGTAGAGACCCAGTACTTC
TRBV20-1	NA	TRBJ2-7	NA	CSARVGNSYEQYF	TGCAGTGCTAGAGTCGGGAACTCCTACGAGCAGTACTTC
TRBV6-2/TRBV6-3	TRBD1	TRBJ2-7	NA	CASTHTGVYEQYF	TGTGCCAGCACACATACAGGGGTCTACGAGCAGTACTTC
TRBV10-3	NA	TRBJ2-5	many	CAISESPGETQYF	TGTGCCATCAGTGAGTCGCCAGGGGAGACCCAGTACTTC
TRBV5-6	NA	TRBJ2-7	NA	CASSLRADTYEQYF	TGTGCCAGCAGCTTGCGGGCGGATACCTACGAGCAGTACTTC
TRBV6-5	NA	TRBJ2-7	NA	CASRRAVSSYEQYF	TGTGCCAGCAGAAGGGCCGTTAGCTCCTACGAGCAGTACTTC
TRBV7-2	NA	TRBJ2-3	NA	CASSLHRARMDF	TGTGCCAGCAGCTTACATAGAGCCAGGATGGATTTT
TRBV20-1	TRBD1	TRBJ2-7	NA	CSAIIGTGDYEQYF	TGCAGTGCCATAATAGGGACAGGAGACTACGAGCAGTACTTC
TRBV6-1	TRBD2	TRBJ2-1	NA	CASSGGTLAGEGNEQFF	TGTGCCAGCTCAGGCGGCACCCTAGCGGGAGAAGGGAATGAGCAGTTCTTC
TRBV5-1	NA	TRBJ2-7	few	CASNMGNSLYEQYF	TGCGCCAGCAATATGGGGAACAGTCTCTACGAGCAGTACTTC
TRBV3-1	TRBD2	TRBJ2-7	few	CASSRGGYYEQYF	TGTGCCAGCAGCCGCGGGGGTTACTACGAGCAGTACTTC
TRBV29-1	TRBD2	TRBJ2-3	many	CSVTTSGSYTQYF	TGCAGCGTTACCACTAGCGGGAGTTATACGCAGTATTTT
TRBV20-1	NA	TRBJ2-5	NA	CSARVVTSPKETQYF	TGCAGTGCGAGAGTAGTTACTAGCCCTAAAGAGACCCAGTACTTC